Below, 12 T cell receptor beta chains from the same sample are listed, as sequenced in a study of blood T cell repertoires in COVID-19. TCRdb's copy holds only in-frame clones and misses some; the assay was immunoSEQ multiplex PCR. The data contain approximately 74,000 clones, almost 90% of them singletons. Sequencing was done on a sample of peripheral blood. The receptors shown here come from a woman at least 80 years old with active or convalescent COVID-19.

V and J are TRBV7-3 and TRBJ2-2, with D uncertain. This CDR3 has 13 amino acids. Trimming cost V 5 bases and J 4 bases, with 8 bases left between them. Germline V gives CDR1 SGHTA, CDR2 FQGTGA. The CDR3 region has the DNA TGTGCCAGCAGCCAAGTTAGCACCGGGGAGCTGTTTTTT. Translating it yields CASSQVSTGELFF.

V gene TRBV6-5 combines with J gene TRBJ1-1; D remains ambiguous. The germline V and J ends were trimmed by 2 bases and 4 bases, with 8 bases remaining between them. The germline V gene has CDR1 MNHEY and CDR2 SVGAGI. The CDR3 has 13 amino acids. The CDR3 region is CASSYPGVTEAFF. The CDR3 coding sequence is TGTGCCAGCAGTTACCCTGGAGTCACTGAAGCTTTCTTT.

The chain links TRBV29-1 to TRBJ2-1; 8 bases map to TRBD2. The CDR3 consists of 14 residues. V was clipped by 3 bases and J by 7 bases; unmatched bases: 8. Per germline, CDR1 SQVTM and CDR2 ANQGSEA. The CDR3 loop reads CSVDGSGTLNEQFF. The CDR3 nucleotides read TGCAGCGTTGATGGTAGCGGGACGTTAAATGAGCAGTTCTTC.

The V and J genes are TRBV9 and TRBJ1-1; TRBD1 aligns across 8 bases. Losses at the gene ends were 5 bases for V and 4 bases for J; bases not matched to a gene: 13. The CDR3 length is 16 residues. The germline CDR1 and CDR2 sequences are SGDLS and YYNGEE. The CDR3 region is CASRPGPGGIGTEAFF. The CDR3 DNA is TGTGCCAGCAGACCCGGGCCAGGGGGCATTGGCACTGAAGCTTTCTTT.

The chain links TRBV3-1 (or the pseudogene TRBV3-2) to TRBJ2-7, with D possibly being TRBD2 (6 bases). Germline V lookup: CDR1 LGHDT, CDR2 YNNKEL (reference sequence). The length of the CDR3 is 14 residues. V was cut by 2 bases and J by 0 bases, with 8 bases left in between. The CDR3 region is CASSQRDSSYEQYF. For the CDR3, the DNA is TGTGCCAGCAGCCAACGGGACTCCTCCTACGAGCAGTACTTC.

The rearrangement links TRBV29-1 to TRBJ1-2; a weak D match, TRBD1 (5 bases). V lost 7 bases and J 3 bases, leaving 15 bases between the germline ends. The length of the CDR3 is 13 residues. CDR1 is SQVTM and CDR2 is ANQGSEA in the germline V gene. CDR3 sequence reads: CSASYGGDYGYTF. The CDR3 region has the DNA TGCAGCGCCAGCTACGGGGGGGACTATGGCTACACCTTC.

The chain joins TRBV19 to TRBJ1-2; TRBD1 matches at 9 bases. Germline assignment: CDR1 LNHDA and CDR2 SQIVND (reference sequence). The CDR3 length is 15 residues. Trimming took 1 base from V and 4 from J; bases not matched to a gene: 4. CDR3 sequence: CASSIGTGEGYGYTF. The DNA for the CDR3 is TGTGCCAGTAGTATAGGGACAGGGGAAGGCTATGGCTACACCTTC.

The chain recombines TRBV18 with TRBJ1-6; 8 positions match TRBD1. V lost 3 bases, J lost 5 bases, and 0 bases stayed unmatched. The length of the CDR3 is 14 residues. Germline CDR1 KGHSH, CDR2 LQKENI. The CDR3 DNA is TGTGCCAGCTCACCGGGACAGGATAATTCACCCCTCCACTTT. Translated, it gives CASSPGQDNSPLHF.

The chain carries TRBV4-3 and TRBJ2-4; D is ambiguous. Per germline, CDR1 LGHNA and CDR2 YSLEER. The V gene lost 0 bases and the J gene lost 5 bases, with 8 bases spanning the gap. This CDR3 is built from 14 residues. CDR3 residues: CASSQDPFENIQYF. The CDR3 DNA sequence: TGCGCCAGCAGCCAAGATCCCTTTGAAAACATTCAGTACTTC.

The chain combines TRBV19 with TRBJ2-3; 8 bases line up with TRBD2. This CDR3 is 15 amino acids long. The V segment lost 1 base and the J segment 4 bases; nucleotides outside the gene matches: 4. Germline CDR1 LNHDA, CDR2 SQIVND (reference sequence). Written as DNA, the CDR3 is TGTGCCAGTAGTATAGCGGGGGGGCCCCCAGATACGCAGTATTTT. Its translation is CASSIAGGPPDTQYF.

In its sample, this clone was seen once. The chain uses TRBV29-1 and TRBJ2-1; 10 bases line up with TRBD1. Germline loops: CDR1 SQVTM, CDR2 ANQGSEA. J lost 4 bases, V lost 2 bases, and 5 bases had no gene match. This CDR3 comprises 15 residues. CDR3: CSVERLDRGYNEQFF. DNA for the CDR3: TGCAGCGTTGAAAGGCTGGACAGGGGGTACAATGAGCAGTTCTTC.

The chain is built from TRBV10-3 and TRBJ2-3; TRBD2 agrees at 14 bases. The CDR3 is 17 residues long. Germline CDR1 and CDR2: ENHRY and SYGVKD. V lost 4 bases to trimming and J lost 2 bases; unmatched junction nucleotides: 5. As DNA, the CDR3 is TGTGCCATCAGTGCGGGGACTAGCGGGAGAAACACAGATACGCAGTATTTT. Protein sequence: CAISAGTSGRNTDTQYF.